The sequence of this T cell receptor beta chain was determined in a study of patients and donors after allogeneic stem cell transplantation. This clonotype was picked up a small number of times. TCRdb re-analysed the RT-PCR reads in MiXCR, keeping a single row per CDR3 protein. The sample includes roughly 150,000 distinct CDR3 sequences, 24% of them seen just once. Sequenced input: blood, either unsorted or a sorted T cell fraction (not recorded which). The TCR sequence derives from a human donor who was either an allogeneic HSCT recipient or a stem cell or donor lymphocyte infusion donor (not recorded which). It is not recorded whose cells these are; they may come from a transplant donor.

CDR3 protein: CASSETFGTDTQYF. The CDR3 DNA is TGCGCCAGCAGTGAGACTTTCGGCACAGATACGCAGTATTTT. The rearrangement joins TRBV10-2 to TRBJ2-3, with D hard to call. Germline-derived CDR1 and CDR2 are WSHSY and SAAADI. The ends were cut back, 2 bases at V and 1 base at J, with 7 bases in the middle. The CDR3 has 14 amino acids.